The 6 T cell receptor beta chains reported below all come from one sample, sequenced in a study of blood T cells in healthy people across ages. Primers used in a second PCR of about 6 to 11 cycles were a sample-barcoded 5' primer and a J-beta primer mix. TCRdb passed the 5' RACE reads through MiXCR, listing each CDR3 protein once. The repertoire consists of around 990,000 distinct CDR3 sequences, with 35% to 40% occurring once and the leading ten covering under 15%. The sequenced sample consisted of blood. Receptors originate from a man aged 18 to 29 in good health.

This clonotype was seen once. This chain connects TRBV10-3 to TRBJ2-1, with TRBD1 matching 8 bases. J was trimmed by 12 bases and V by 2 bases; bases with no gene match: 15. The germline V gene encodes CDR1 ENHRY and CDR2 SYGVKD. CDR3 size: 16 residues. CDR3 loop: CAISEPGQGPLDGQFF. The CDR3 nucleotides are TGTGCCATCAGTGAGCCTGGACAGGGACCCTTGGATGGGCAGTTCTTC.

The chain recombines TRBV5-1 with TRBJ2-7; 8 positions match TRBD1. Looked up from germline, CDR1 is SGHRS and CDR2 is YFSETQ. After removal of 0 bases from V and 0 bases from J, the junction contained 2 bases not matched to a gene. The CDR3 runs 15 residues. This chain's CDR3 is CASSLDTGGSYEQYF. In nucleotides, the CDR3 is TGCGCCAGCAGCTTGGATACAGGGGGCTCCTACGAGCAGTACTTC.

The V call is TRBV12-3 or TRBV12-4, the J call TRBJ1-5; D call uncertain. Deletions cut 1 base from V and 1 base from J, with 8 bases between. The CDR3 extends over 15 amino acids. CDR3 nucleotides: TGTGCCAGCAGTTTAGGGGCTCCAAGCAATCAGCCCCAGCATTTT. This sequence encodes CASSLGAPSNQPQHF.

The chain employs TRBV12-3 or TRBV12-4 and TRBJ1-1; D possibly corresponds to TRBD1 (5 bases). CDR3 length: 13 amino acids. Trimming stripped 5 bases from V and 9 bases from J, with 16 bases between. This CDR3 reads CASSPQPGAQAFF. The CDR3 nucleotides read TGTGCCAGCAGTCCCCAACCCGGGGCACAAGCTTTCTTT.

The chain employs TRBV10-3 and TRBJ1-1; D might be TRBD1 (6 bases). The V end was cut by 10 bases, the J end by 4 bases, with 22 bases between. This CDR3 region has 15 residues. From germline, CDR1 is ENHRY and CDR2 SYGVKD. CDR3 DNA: TGTGCCACCTCCGGAACAGGGCGGATCGGCACTGAAGCTTTCTTT. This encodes CATSGTGRIGTEAFF.

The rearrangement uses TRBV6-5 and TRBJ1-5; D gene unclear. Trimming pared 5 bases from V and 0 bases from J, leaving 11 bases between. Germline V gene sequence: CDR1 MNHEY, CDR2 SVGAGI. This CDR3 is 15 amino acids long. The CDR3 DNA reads TGTGCCAGCAGTCCGACCCTCATTAGCAATCAGCCCCAGCATTTT. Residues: CASSPTLISNQPQHF.